These 28 T cell receptor beta chains were all obtained from the same sample, sequenced in a study of cytomegalovirus exposure and HLA in healthy donors. The PCR used 60 Vbeta and 13 Jbeta primers. Clones were read by immunoSEQ multiplex PCR, and TCRdb kept only the in-frame ones, dropping some. The repertoire holds around 150,000 clones, with about 80% as singletons. The specimen was PBMCs. These TCRs come from a woman aged 40 to 55 in good health and CMV-seronegative.

The chain carries TRBV7-2 and TRBJ1-2; 9 nucleotides align to TRBD1. CDR3 length: 15 amino acids. Unmatched junction bases numbered 8, after V lost 5 bases and J lost 4 bases. Germline V gives CDR1 SGHTA, CDR2 FQGNSA. The CDR3 reads CASSLGGTGFYGYTF. DNA for the CDR3: TGTGCCAGCAGCCTAGGGGGGACAGGGTTCTATGGCTACACCTTC.

The rearrangement uses TRBV30 and TRBJ1-2; D gene uncertain. CDR3 length equals 11 residues. Germline CDR1 is GTSNPN and CDR2 is SVGIG (reference sequence). V lost 1 base, J lost 8 bases, and 8 bases lay in between. The CDR3: CAWSDGEGYTF. CDR3 in DNA: TGTGCCTGGAGTGATGGTGAGGGCTACACCTTC.

The genes are TRBV7-9 and TRBJ2-7; a possible D gene is TRBD1 (5 bases). The CDR3 loop spans 14 amino acids. V was pared by 5 bases and J by 0 bases, with 11 bases between. In germline, CDR1 is SEHNR, CDR2 FQNEAQ (reference sequence). CDR3 sequence reads: CASSPQGDSYEQYF. The CDR3 DNA reads TGTGCCAGCAGCCCCCAAGGGGACTCCTACGAGCAGTACTTC.

The V and J genes are TRBV9 and TRBJ2-3, with D perhaps matching TRBD1 (6 bases). CDR1 and CDR2 from the germline V gene are SGDLS and YYNGEE. The CDR3 runs 15 residues. V was trimmed by 0 bases and J by 3 bases, leaving 11 bases between them. The CDR3 protein is CASSVGQGKTDTQYF. The CDR3 DNA follows: TGTGCCAGCAGCGTAGGCCAGGGGAAGACAGATACGCAGTATTTT.

CDR3 protein: CAISLDRGQSYEQYF. CDR3 coding DNA: TGTGCCATCAGTCTGGACAGGGGGCAATCCTACGAGCAGTACTTC. The chain couples TRBV10-3 to TRBJ2-7, with TRBD1 identical over 11 bases. The CDR3 is 15 residues long. V was clipped by 5 bases and J by 1 base; unmatched bases: 4. Germline V gene data show CDR1 as ENHRY and CDR2 as SYGVKD.

This sequence joins TRBV4-3 and TRBJ2-1; 11 bases map to TRBD2. Looked up from germline, CDR1 is LGHNA and CDR2 is YSLEER. V dropped 1 base and J dropped 5; count of bases not matched to a gene: 1. CDR3 size: 15 residues. For the CDR3, the DNA is TGCGCCAGCAGCCAAGCTAGCGGGGGGCACAATGAGCAGTTCTTC. It translates to CASSQASGGHNEQFF.

The rearrangement joins TRBV11-2 to TRBJ2-7; TRBD1 matches at 9 bases. J gave up 0 bases and V 2 bases, and 8 bases lay outside the gene matches. CDR1 is SGHAT, CDR2 FQNNGV, per germline. The CDR3 is 17 amino acids. CDR3 nucleotide sequence: TGTGCCAGCAGCTTAACAGGGGGCCTCCTCATCTCCTACGAGCAGTACTTC. Its protein product is CASSLTGGLLISYEQYF.

In its sample, this clone was seen a few times. The rearrangement links TRBV13 to TRBJ1-3; 8 bases are shared with TRBD1. The junction had 9 bases not matched to a gene; V was cut back by 3 bases and J by 2 bases. The CDR3 covers 17 residues. Germline V gene data show CDR1 as PRHDT and CDR2 as FYEKMQ (reference sequence). The CDR3 DNA reads TGTGCCAGCAGCTTCGCCGGAAGGACAGGGCCTGGAAACACCATATATTTT. This sequence encodes CASSFAGRTGPGNTIYF.

This clone was seen a handful of times. The chain combines TRBV4-3 with TRBJ2-1, with TRBD2 identical over 8 bases. The CDR3 spans 17 residues. From germline, CDR1 is LGHNA and CDR2 YSLEER. V shed 0 bases, J shed 3 bases, and the junction held 7 bases outside the gene matches. The CDR3 DNA is TGCGCCAGCAGCCAAGATTTGAGCGGGGGTAGCTACAATGAGCAGTTCTTC. It yields the protein CASSQDLSGGSYNEQFF.

This chain connects TRBV11-2 to TRBJ2-5; D might be TRBD2 (5 bases). The J call may not be correct, given that the DNA end is closer to TRBJ2-7. Germline assignment: CDR1 SGHAT and CDR2 FQNNGV. The CDR3 is 16 residues long. CDR3 sequence: CASSSGLQEVSYEQYF. In nucleotides, the CDR3 is TGTGCCAGCAGCTCCGGACTCCAGGAAGTCTCCTACGAGCAGTACTTC.

The chain recombines TRBV2 with TRBJ2-7; no clear D gene. V shed 6 bases and J shed 3 bases, with 15 bases lying between them. The CDR3 is 14 amino acids. Looked up from germline, CDR1 is SNHLY and CDR2 is FYNNEI. DNA of the CDR3: TGTGCCAGCAGACGTATCCGCCCCAGCTACGAGCAGTACTTC. It codes for CASRRIRPSYEQYF.

The rearrangement uses TRBV10-3 and TRBJ2-1; 12 nucleotides match TRBD2. The CDR3 has 15 amino acids. CDR1 is ENHRY and CDR2 is SYGVKD in the germline V gene. The V and J ends lost 3 bases and 13 bases, in that order; junction bases with no gene match: 10. The CDR3 reads CAISDTTSGSSRQFF. The CDR3 DNA follows: TGTGCCATCAGTGATACGACTAGCGGGAGCAGTCGACAGTTCTTC.

This clone was detected only once. The genes are TRBV5-4 and TRBJ2-5; 8 nucleotides line up with TRBD2. The CDR3 is 16 amino acids. Germline V lookup: CDR1 SGHNT, CDR2 YYREEE (reference sequence). Trimming took 0 bases from V and 3 from J; bases not matched to a gene: 7. The CDR3 region is CASSLAGGGIKETQYF. CDR3 DNA sequence: TGTGCCAGCAGCTTGGCGGGCGGGGGGATCAAAGAGACCCAGTACTTC.

This chain connects TRBV6-6 to TRBJ1-5; D is unresolved. V shed 6 bases and J shed 0 bases, with 15 bases lying between them. The CDR3 runs 16 residues. Per the germline V gene, CDR1 is MNHNY and CDR2 is SVGAGI (reference sequence). The CDR3 region is CASSLGGVDSNQPQHF. In DNA form, the CDR3 reads TGTGCCAGCAGCCTCGGCGGAGTCGATAGCAATCAGCCCCAGCATTTT.

The V and J genes are TRBV5-1 and TRBJ2-2; 12 nucleotides agree with TRBD1. CDR3 size: 15 residues. Germline trimming cut 4 bases from V and 5 bases from J; bases unmatched to any gene: 3. Germline-derived CDR1 and CDR2 are SGHRS and YFSETQ. This CDR3 reads CASSVGQGATGELFF. The DNA of the CDR3 is TGCGCCAGCAGCGTGGGACAGGGGGCAACCGGGGAGCTGTTTTTT.

The V gene is TRBV19, the J gene TRBJ1-2; 7 bases fit TRBD1. Germline V gene data show CDR1 as LNHDA and CDR2 as SQIVND (reference sequence). The CDR3 has 16 amino acids. Unmatched junction bases numbered 12, after V lost 6 bases and J lost 2 bases. The CDR3 coding sequence is TGTGCCAGTAGGAAATCGGGGACAGCAAGAAACTATGGCTACACCTTC. Amino acids: CASRKSGTARNYGYTF.

The chain couples TRBV4-3 to TRBJ2-5; D is unresolved. Germline loops: CDR1 LGHNA, CDR2 YSLEER. V lost 1 base, J lost 2 bases, and 14 bases lay in between. CDR3 size: 16 residues. CDR3 loop: CASSQVPVTAQETQYF. The CDR3 DNA is TGCGCCAGCAGCCAAGTGCCGGTTACAGCTCAAGAGACCCAGTACTTC.

The rearrangement links TRBV4-1 to TRBJ2-3; D is perhaps TRBD1 (6 bases). The CDR3 loop spans 15 amino acids. The V gene's germline CDR1 is MGHRA and CDR2 YSYEKL. V lost 4 bases and J 1 base, leaving 12 bases between the germline ends. DNA for the CDR3: TGCGCCAGCAGCCCGATACAGGGAGGCACAGATACGCAGTATTTT. This sequence encodes CASSPIQGGTDTQYF.

About this clone itself: Different DNA sequences within this sample yield the same CDR3. This rearrangement joins TRBV7-2 to TRBJ2-1; TRBD2 matches 10 bases. Trimming at V came to 5 bases and at J to 0 bases, leaving 1 base not matched to a gene. In germline, CDR1 is SGHTA, CDR2 FQGNSA. There are 15 residues in the CDR3. DNA of the CDR3: TGTGCCAGCAGCCCTAGCGGGAGCTCCTACAATGAGCAGTTCTTC. It encodes CASSPSGSSYNEQFF.

The chain joins TRBV2 to TRBJ1-2; D remains unclear. The CDR3 has 15 amino acids. V was shortened by 5 bases and J by 3 bases, with 16 bases between the two germline ends. Germline lookup yields CDR1 SNHLY and CDR2 FYNNEI. The CDR3 spells CASSPLRGRYYGYTF. The CDR3 DNA sequence: TGTGCCAGCAGTCCGTTGCGAGGGCGTTACTATGGCTACACCTTC.

This chain links TRBV5-1 with TRBJ2-6; maybe TRBD1 (5 bases). CDR3 size: 16 residues. Germline lookup yields CDR1 SGHRS and CDR2 YFSETQ. Trimming shortened V by 4 bases and J by 4 bases, and 15 bases separated the two germline ends. This chain's CDR3 is CASSAAPGLGANVLTF. CDR3 nucleotide sequence: TGCGCCAGCAGCGCGGCCCCAGGGCTCGGGGCCAACGTCCTGACTTTC.

The gene calls are TRBV19 and TRBJ2-3, with a tentative D call TRBD1 (6 bases). CDR1 LNHDA and CDR2 SQIVND come from the germline V gene (reference sequence). The CDR3 is 13 residues long. V dropped 5 bases and J dropped 7 bases, with 13 bases sitting between them. In DNA, the CDR3 is TGTGCCAGTAGTGCTCAACAGGGTTATACGCAGTATTTT. It specifies CASSAQQGYTQYF.

The chain uses TRBV7-2 and TRBJ1-2, with 9 bases matching TRBD1. Germline V gene lookup returns CDR1 SGHTA and CDR2 FQGNSA. V trimming: 2 bases; J trimming: 9 bases; junction bases outside the gene matches: 7. This CDR3 contains 14 residues. The CDR3 region has the DNA TGTGCCAGCAGCTTAATGGGACAGGGAAGAAGCTACACCTTC. It is translated as CASSLMGQGRSYTF.

V is TRBV28 and J is TRBJ2-5; D gene unclear. Per germline, CDR1 MDHEN and CDR2 SYDVKM. The CDR3 covers 14 residues. Trimming stripped 7 bases from V and 4 bases from J, with 16 bases between. The CDR3 nucleotides are TGTGCCAGCACCCTTGATTCCCGGTCAGAGACCCAGTACTTC. It translates to CASTLDSRSETQYF.

Regarding this clone: The same CDR3 can be traced to other DNA sequences in this sample. V usage is TRBV7-3 and J usage is TRBJ2-3; 9 nucleotides match TRBD1. The CDR3 runs to 14 residues. Germline loops: CDR1 SGHTA, CDR2 FQGTGA. J lost 3 bases, V lost 3 bases, and 1 base had no gene match. The DNA of the CDR3 is TGTGCCAGCAGCTTGACAGGGGGGACAGATACGCAGTATTTT. It encodes CASSLTGGTDTQYF. Drawing the rest from reference TRBV7-3 and TRBJ2-3, the complete variable domain is GAGVSQTPSNKVTEKGKYVELRCDPISGHTALYWYRQSLGQGPEFLIYFQGTGAADDSGLPNDRFFAVRPEGSVSTLKIQRTERGDSAVYLCASSLTGGTDTQYFGPGTRLTVL.

The V gene is TRBV6-6, the J gene TRBJ1-2; 7 nucleotides agree with TRBD1. Looked up from germline, CDR1 is MNHNY and CDR2 is SVGAGI (reference sequence). V gave up 6 bases and J gave up 3 bases; unmatched junction bases: 7. There are 14 residues in the CDR3. CDR3 protein: CASSQGGAHYGYTF. The CDR3 nucleotides are TGTGCCAGCAGCCAAGGGGGCGCCCACTATGGCTACACCTTC.

J is TRBJ1-4 and V is TRBV6-5; a weak D match, TRBD1 (6 bases). The CDR3 has 14 residues. Between the trimmed V and J ends, which lost 6 bases and 1 base, there was a span of 9 bases. Germline V CDR1 and CDR2: MNHEY, SVGAGI. As DNA, the CDR3 is TGTGCCAGCAGGAAACAGGGAACTAATGAAAAACTGTTTTTT. Its protein is CASRKQGTNEKLFF.

V is TRBV13 and J is TRBJ2-3; D remains ambiguous. CDR1 and CDR2 from the germline V gene are PRHDT and FYEKMQ (reference sequence). The CDR3 runs 14 residues. V was trimmed by 5 bases and J by 2 bases, leaving 11 bases between them. CDR3 DNA: TGTGCCAGCAGCCGAGCTAGAAACACAGATACGCAGTATTTT. It codes for CASSRARNTDTQYF.